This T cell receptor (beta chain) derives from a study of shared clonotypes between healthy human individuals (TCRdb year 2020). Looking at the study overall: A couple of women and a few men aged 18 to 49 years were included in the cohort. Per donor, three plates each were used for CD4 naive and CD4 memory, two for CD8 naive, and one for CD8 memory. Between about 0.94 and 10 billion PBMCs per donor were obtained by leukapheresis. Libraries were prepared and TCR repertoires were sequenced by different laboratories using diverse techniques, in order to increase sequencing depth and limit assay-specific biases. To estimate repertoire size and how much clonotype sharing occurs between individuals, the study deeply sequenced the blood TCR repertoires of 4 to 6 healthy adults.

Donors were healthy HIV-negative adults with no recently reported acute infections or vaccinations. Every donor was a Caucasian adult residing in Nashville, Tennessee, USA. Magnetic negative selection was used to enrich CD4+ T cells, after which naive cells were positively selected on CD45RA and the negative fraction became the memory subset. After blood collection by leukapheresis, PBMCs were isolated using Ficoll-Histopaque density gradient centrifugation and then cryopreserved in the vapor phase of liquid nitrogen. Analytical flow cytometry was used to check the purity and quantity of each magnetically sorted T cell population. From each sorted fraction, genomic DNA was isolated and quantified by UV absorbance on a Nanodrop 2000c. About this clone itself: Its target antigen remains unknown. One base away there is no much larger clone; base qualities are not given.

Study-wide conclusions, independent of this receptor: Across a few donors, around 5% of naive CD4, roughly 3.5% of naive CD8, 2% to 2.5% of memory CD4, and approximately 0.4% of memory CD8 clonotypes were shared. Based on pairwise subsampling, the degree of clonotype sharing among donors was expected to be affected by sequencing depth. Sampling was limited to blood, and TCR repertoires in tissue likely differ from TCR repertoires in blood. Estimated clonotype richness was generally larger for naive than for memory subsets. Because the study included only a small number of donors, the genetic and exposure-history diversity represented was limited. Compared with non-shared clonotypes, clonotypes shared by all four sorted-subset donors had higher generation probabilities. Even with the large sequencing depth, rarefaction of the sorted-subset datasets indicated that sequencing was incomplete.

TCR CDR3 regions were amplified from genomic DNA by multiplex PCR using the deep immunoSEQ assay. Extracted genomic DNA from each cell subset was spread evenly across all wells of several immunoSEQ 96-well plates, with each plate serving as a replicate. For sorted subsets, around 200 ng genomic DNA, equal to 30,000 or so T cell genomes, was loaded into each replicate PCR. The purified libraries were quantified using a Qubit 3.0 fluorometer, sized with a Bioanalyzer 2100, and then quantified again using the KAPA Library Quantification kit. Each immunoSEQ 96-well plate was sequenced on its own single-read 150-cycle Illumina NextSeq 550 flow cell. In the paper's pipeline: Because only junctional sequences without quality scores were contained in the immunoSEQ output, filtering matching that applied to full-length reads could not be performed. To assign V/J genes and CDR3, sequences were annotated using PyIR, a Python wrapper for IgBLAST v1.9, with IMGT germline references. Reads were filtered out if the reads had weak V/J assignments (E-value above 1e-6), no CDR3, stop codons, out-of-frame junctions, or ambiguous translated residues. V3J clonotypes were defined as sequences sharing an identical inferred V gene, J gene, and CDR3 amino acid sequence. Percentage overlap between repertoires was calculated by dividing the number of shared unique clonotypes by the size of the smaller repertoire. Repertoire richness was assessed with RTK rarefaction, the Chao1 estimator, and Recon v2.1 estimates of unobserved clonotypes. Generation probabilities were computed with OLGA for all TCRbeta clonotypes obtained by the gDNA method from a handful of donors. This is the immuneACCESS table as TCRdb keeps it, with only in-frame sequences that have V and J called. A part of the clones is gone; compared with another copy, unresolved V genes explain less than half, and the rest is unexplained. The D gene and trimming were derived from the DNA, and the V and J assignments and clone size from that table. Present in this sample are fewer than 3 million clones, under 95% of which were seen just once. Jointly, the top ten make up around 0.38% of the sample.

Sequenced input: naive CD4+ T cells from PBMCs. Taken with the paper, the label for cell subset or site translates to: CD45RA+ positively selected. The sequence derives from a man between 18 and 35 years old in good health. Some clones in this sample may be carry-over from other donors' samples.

The nucleotide sequence is TGCGCCAGCAGCCTGTCGGCTAGCGGGAGGACAGATACGCAGTATTTT. Its protein product is CASSLSASGRTDTQYF. The chain was built from TRBV4-3 and TRBJ2-3; the junction holds 11 bases that match TRBD2. The CDR3, from cysteine to phenylalanine, totals 16 residues. The retained sequence is limited to the CDR3, 48 bases, with the frame set at the first base. For CDR1 and CDR2, the germline V gene lists LGHNA and YSLEER. V is cut back by 4 bases and J by 3 bases, with 6 bases in the junction unmatched.